One and the same sample provided the 26 T cell receptor beta chains below, sequenced in a study of CD8 T cells in ankylosing spondylitis. MiXCR, run by TCRdb on the 5' RACE reads, gives a single entry per CDR3 protein. This table has 130,000 or so distinct CDR3 sequences, roughly an eighth appearing once. Input material: blood, either unsorted or a sorted T cell fraction (not recorded which). The receptors were gathered from a female donor with ankylosing spondylitis or in good health (not recorded which).

The chain has TRBV20-1 and TRBJ1-1, with no clear D. Germline V gene lookup returns CDR1 DFQATT and CDR2 SNEGSKA (reference sequence). CDR3 length: 12 residues. V shed 6 bases and J shed 5 bases, with 13 bases lying between them. The CDR3 sequence is CSAVVPGTEAFF. CDR3 nucleotide sequence: TGCAGTGCAGTGGTCCCTGGGACTGAAGCTTTCTTT.

A few counts support this clonotype. The rearrangement links TRBV5-1 to TRBJ2-7, with 7 bases identical to TRBD2. The CDR3 totals 16 residues. Germline CDR1 is SGHRS and CDR2 is YFSETQ. With 5 bases clipped from V and 3 bases from J, the junction kept 14 bases outside the gene matches. CDR3 sequence: CASRPESGDLFYEQYF. CDR3 DNA: TGCGCCAGCAGACCCGAAAGCGGGGATCTATTCTACGAGCAGTACTTC. Full variable domain (rest looked up from reference TRBV5-1 and TRBJ2-7): KAGVTQTPRYLIKTRGQQVTLSCSPISGHRSVSWYQQTPGQGLQFLFEYFSETQRNKGNFPGRFSGRQFSNSRSEMNVSTLELGDSALYLCASRPESGDLFYEQYFGPGTRLTVT.

This clonotype was recorded many times. This chain uses TRBV6-5 with TRBJ2-5, with a weak D call TRBD2 (5 bases). V shed 7 bases and J shed 5 bases, with 11 bases lying between them. The CDR3 consists of 12 residues. Germline CDR1 and CDR2: MNHEY and SVGAGI. In DNA, the CDR3 is TGTGCCAGCACCAACTCGGGGGAGACCCAGTACTTC. Its protein product is CASTNSGETQYF.

This clonotype showed up many times. The chain recombines TRBV5-1 with TRBJ2-1; D remains unclear. Looked up from germline, CDR1 is SGHRS and CDR2 is YFSETQ. This CDR3 is 17 amino acids long. V was trimmed by 1 base and J by 10 bases, leaving 24 bases between them. This chain's CDR3 is CASSLSSNPLTPREQFF. CDR3 nucleotide sequence: TGCGCCAGCAGCTTGTCAAGCAACCCTTTAACTCCTAGGGAGCAGTTCTTC.

In this sample, this clonotype turned up many times. The genes are TRBV29-1 and TRBJ2-7; 7 bases agree with TRBD1. V was clipped by 5 bases and J by 1 base; unmatched bases: 2. The CDR3 has 12 residues. Germline V CDR1 and CDR2: SQVTM, ANQGSEA. This CDR3 is CSVSGQSYEQYF. CDR3 coding DNA: TGCAGCGTTTCGGGACAGTCCTACGAGCAGTACTTC.

This clonotype occurred a few times. The genes are TRBV6-4 and TRBJ1-4, with D unclear. Germline V gives CDR1 MRHNA, CDR2 SNTAGT. With 6 bases removed from V and 0 bases from J, the gap between germline ends came to 20 bases. CDR3 length equals 18 residues. Written as DNA, the CDR3 is TGTGCCAGCAGCGACCAGAGTCTCCTTGTTGCAACTAATGAAAAACTGTTTTTT. Translated: CASSDQSLLVATNEKLFF.

At least ten counts were recorded for this clonotype. The genes are TRBV20-1 and TRBJ2-1, with D possibly TRBD1 on 5 matching bases. Trimming stripped 6 bases from V and 7 bases from J, with 22 bases between. The CDR3 length is 15 residues. Per the germline V gene, CDR1 is DFQATT and CDR2 is SNEGSKA (reference sequence). The CDR3 spells CSAELLDRALNEQFF. DNA of the CDR3: TGCAGTGCAGAACTTCTCGACAGAGCACTAAATGAGCAGTTCTTC.

This clonotype has a count of ten or more. The gene calls are TRBV29-1 and TRBJ2-3, with D perhaps matching TRBD2 (6 bases). The CDR3 runs 16 residues. Germline lookup yields CDR1 SQVTM and CDR2 ANQGSEA. With 7 bases removed from V and 0 bases from J, the gap between germline ends came to 20 bases. CDR3 sequence reads: CSGCTGGVSSTDTQYF. Here the CDR3 DNA reads TGCAGCGGATGTACAGGCGGGGTCTCAAGCACAGATACGCAGTATTTT.

This clonotype was observed at least ten times. This chain links TRBV12-3 or TRBV12-4 with TRBJ1-4; D is ambiguous. This CDR3 contains 11 residues. V lost 2 bases and J 10 bases, leaving 5 bases between the germline ends. The DNA for the CDR3 is TGTGCCAGCAGTTTACGGGGAAAACTGTTTTTT. Its translation: CASSLRGKLFF.

In its sample, this clonotype was seen many times. The V call is TRBV27, the J call TRBJ2-7; 7 bases map to TRBD2. The CDR3 is made up of 14 amino acids. Germline loops: CDR1 MNHEY, CDR2 SMNVEV (reference sequence). V shed 6 bases, J shed 1 base, and the junction held 6 bases outside the gene matches. For the CDR3, the DNA is TGTGCCAGCAGGGGGGGGTATTTGTCCTACGAGCAGTACTTC. Translation gives CASRGGYLSYEQYF.

The chain recombines TRBV3-1 with TRBJ2-1; 9 nucleotides line up with TRBD2. Germline lookup yields CDR1 LGHDT and CDR2 YNNKEL (reference sequence). With V trimmed by 4 bases and J by 8 bases, 12 bases remained unmatched. The CDR3 contains 16 residues. The CDR3 DNA is TGTGCCAGCAGCCCTCATAGGCGGGAGGGCCGGGATGAGCAGTTCTTC. Amino acids: CASSPHRREGRDEQFF.

J is TRBJ2-5 and V is TRBV11-2; D remains ambiguous. The CDR3 has 12 amino acids. V was shortened by 5 bases and J by 0 bases, with 4 bases between the two germline ends. Germline CDR1 reads SGHAT; CDR2 reads FQNNGV. This CDR3 is CASSPHQETQYF. The CDR3 nucleotides read TGTGCCAGCAGCCCCCACCAAGAGACCCAGTACTTC.

This clonotype came up many times. The gene calls are TRBV28 and TRBJ2-2; TRBD1 is a possible D gene (5 bases). Germline V lookup: CDR1 MDHEN, CDR2 SYDVKM. The CDR3 is made up of 15 amino acids. Trimming pared 1 base from V and 0 bases from J, leaving 6 bases between. The CDR3 nucleotides read TGTGCCAGCAGTTTATACAGGACGAACACCGGGGAGCTGTTTTTT. Translation gives CASSLYRTNTGELFF.

Ten or more counts support this clonotype. This rearrangement joins TRBV20-1 to TRBJ2-1; no clear D. The length of the CDR3 is 14 residues. In germline, CDR1 is DFQATT, CDR2 SNEGSKA (reference sequence). Trimming took 6 bases from V and 5 from J, leaving 17 bases between them. CDR3 nucleotide sequence: TGCAGTGCCGCCCGAGCTCCGGGTGACAATGAGCAGTTCTTC. Amino acids: CSAARAPGDNEQFF.

This clonotype has only one observation. At one boundary the junction diverges from the germline segment, which might be a read error. The V and J genes are TRBV7-2 and TRBJ2-2; D possibly corresponds to TRBD2 (5 bases). Germline-derived CDR1 and CDR2 are SGHTA and FQGNSA. The CDR3 has 14 residues. The CDR3 reads CASSLGANTGELIF. The CDR3 DNA follows: TGTGCCAGCAGCTTAGGTGCGAACACCGGGGAGCTGATTTTT.

Many counts were recorded for this clonotype. This chain's CDR3 is CSVLGQGTDTQYF. CDR3 bases: TGCAGCGTTCTCGGACAGGGCACAGATACGCAGTATTTT. The rearrangement joins TRBV29-1 to TRBJ2-3; the match to TRBD1 covers 7 bases. Germline V lookup: CDR1 SQVTM, CDR2 ANQGSEA. This CDR3 has 13 residues. The junction had 3 bases not matched to a gene; V was cut back by 5 bases and J by 1 base.

This clonotype has ten or more counts. V and J are TRBV7-2 and TRBJ2-5; TRBD1 agrees at 7 bases. This CDR3 region has 14 residues. CDR1 SGHTA and CDR2 FQGNSA come from the germline V gene. Trimming took 5 bases from V and 2 from J; bases not matched to a gene: 5. The CDR3 reads CASSKTGLQETQYF. The CDR3 DNA reads as TGTGCCAGCAGCAAGACAGGGCTACAAGAGACCCAGTACTTC. Full variable domain (outside the CDR3, taken from reference TRBV7-2 and TRBJ2-5): GAGVSQSPSNKVTEKGKDVELRCDPISGHTALYWYRQSLGQGLEFLIYFQGNSAPDKSGLPSDRFSAERTGGSVSTLTIQRTQQEDSAVYLCASSKTGLQETQYFGPGTRLLVL.

Ten or more counts support this clonotype. In DNA, the CDR3 is TGTGCCAGCAGCTTGTCAACAGGGTTCTCCACTGAAGCTTTCTTT. Its protein is CASSLSTGFSTEAFF. The genes are TRBV5-6 and TRBJ1-1, with a possible D match to TRBD1 (6 bases). The CDR3 sequence is 15 residues long. Germline CDR1 is SGHDT and CDR2 is YYEEEE. V was shortened by 1 base and J by 4 bases, with 14 bases between the two germline ends.

This clonotype was detected many times. The chain employs TRBV29-1 and TRBJ2-3, with 10 bases identical to TRBD2. CDR1 and CDR2 (germline): SQVTM, ANQGSEA. The CDR3 runs to 13 residues. The J segment lost 2 bases and the V segment lost 6 bases, leaving 2 bases of the junction unmatched. The CDR3 is CSVGLAATDTQYF. The CDR3 bases are TGCAGCGTAGGACTAGCGGCCACAGATACGCAGTATTTT.

This clonotype was picked up many times. The rearrangement uses TRBV20-1 and TRBJ2-1, with D tentatively TRBD2 (6 bases). The germline CDR1 and CDR2 sequences are DFQATT and SNEGSKA (reference sequence). CDR3 length equals 15 residues. The germline V and J ends were trimmed by 4 bases and 8 bases, with 21 bases remaining between them. The CDR3 bases are TGCAGTGCTACGAAAACCCCGGGAGTTGAGGATGAGCAGTTCTTC. Translated, it gives CSATKTPGVEDEQFF.

Many counts were recorded for this clonotype. The V and J genes are TRBV5-1 and TRBJ2-1, with D perhaps TRBD1 or TRBD2 (5 bases each). The V end was cut by 5 bases, the J end by 10 bases, with 10 bases between. The CDR3 extends over 11 amino acids. The germline V gene has CDR1 SGHRS and CDR2 YFSETQ. CDR3: CASRGTTEQFF. The CDR3 coding sequence is TGCGCCAGCAGGGGGACGACGGAGCAGTTCTTC.

About this clonotype: Since a much larger clone is just one base distant, this may be a read error. The V call is TRBV6-4, the J call TRBJ2-1; 8 nucleotides line up with TRBD1. The CDR3 has 16 residues. V shed 2 bases, J shed 6 bases, and the junction held 9 bases outside the gene matches. Germline V lookup: CDR1 MRHNA, CDR2 SNTAGT. The CDR3 loop reads CASSDEGRTGCNEQFF. The CDR3 DNA follows: TGTGCCAGCAGTGACGAGGGGAGGACAGGGTGCAATGAGCAGTTCTTC.

This clonotype was found many times. The chain uses TRBV5-8 and TRBJ1-1; D not resolved. Trimming took off 5 bases at V and 1 base at J, with 12 bases between the two ends. This CDR3 region has 14 residues. Germline CDR1 is SGHTS and CDR2 is YDEGEE. Written as DNA, the CDR3 is TGTGCCAGCAGGAGGCTGAAAAGGAACACTGAAGCTTTCTTT. Translation: CASRRLKRNTEAFF.

This clonotype has a count of ten or more. The chain employs TRBV7-9 and TRBJ1-1; D is ambiguous. Germline lookup yields CDR1 SEHNR and CDR2 FQNEAQ (reference sequence). The CDR3 totals 12 residues. V was shortened by 5 bases and J by 2 bases, with 6 bases between the two germline ends. This chain's CDR3 is CASSRYNTEAFF. The CDR3 DNA follows: TGTGCCAGCAGCCGCTACAACACTGAAGCTTTCTTT.

In this sample, this clonotype turned up many times. This sequence joins TRBV4-1 and TRBJ2-3; TRBD2 matches 7 bases. CDR1 MGHRA and CDR2 YSYEKL come from the germline V gene. V lost 4 bases to trimming and J lost 2 bases; unmatched junction nucleotides: 9. The CDR3 length is 16 residues. CDR3 sequence (DNA): TGCGCCAGCAGCCGAACACTAGCGACTACCACAGATACGCAGTATTTT. Translating gives CASSRTLATTTDTQYF.

This clonotype was seen at least ten times. The chain has TRBV5-1 and TRBJ2-3; 7 nucleotides align to TRBD2. Germline CDR1 reads SGHRS; CDR2 reads YFSETQ. The CDR3 has 15 residues. Unmatched junction bases numbered 5, after V lost 1 base and J lost 3 bases. The DNA for the CDR3 is TGCGCCAGCAGCTTGATCGGGACTAATACAGATACGCAGTATTTT. Residues: CASSLIGTNTDTQYF.